In this sample, the clone carrying this T cell receptor beta chain turned up once. What it binds is not known. This entry is derived from a study of cytomegalovirus exposure and HLA in healthy donors. Study findings and constraints: As a later analysis showed, a missense DCLRE1C variant was linked to trimming of TCR beta V- and J-genes.

The PCR contained 60 Vbeta and 13 Jbeta primers. The assay was immunoSEQ multiplex PCR, and TCRdb's table has in-frame clones only and misses some. This table has some 150,000 clones, about 75% appearing once. The source is a woman between 40 and 50 years old in good health and CMV-seronegative. Sequencing input: PBMCs.

In DNA form, the CDR3 reads TGTGCCATCAGGAACGGGGGGCGCTCCTACAATGAGCAGTTCTTC. Translating it yields CAIRNGGRSYNEQFF. The J gene is TRBJ2-1, the V gene TRBV10-3; D might be TRBD2 (7 bases). This CDR3 has 15 residues. Trimming cost V 6 bases and J 0 bases, with 12 bases left between them. Germline V gene data show CDR1 as ENHRY and CDR2 as SYGVKD.